This TCR beta chain was profiled in a study of blood T cell repertoires in COVID-19. Study-wide context: Acute and convalescent COVID-19 specimens originated in the United States, Italy and Spain. Sample material is recorded as cDNA or gDNA derived from T cells, B-cell-depleted T cells, or PBMCs.

CDR1 is SEHNR, CDR2 FQNEAQ, per germline (reference sequence). V was pared by 1 base and J by 2 bases, with 18 bases between. This CDR3 region has 17 residues. Authors' analysis steps: Estimates of nucleated cell counts were drawn from the amplification of reference gene primers. Assay used: immunoSEQ multiplex PCR; TCRdb lists only in-frame clones, some missing. The DNA gave D and trimming, while V, J and clone size come from that table. The repertoire includes approximately 110,000 clones, approximately 80% of them detected once, and 8% to 9.5% sits in the top ten. The TCR originated in a woman aged 65 to 85 with acute or convalescent COVID-19. The sample comprised peripheral blood. The chain joins TRBV7-9 to TRBJ2-7; D is possibly TRBD1 (6 bases). In nucleotides, the CDR3 is TGTGCCAGCAGCTTAGATCGCGGACAGTCCTTTACCTACGAGCAGTACTTC. Its protein product is CASSLDRGQSFTYEQYF.